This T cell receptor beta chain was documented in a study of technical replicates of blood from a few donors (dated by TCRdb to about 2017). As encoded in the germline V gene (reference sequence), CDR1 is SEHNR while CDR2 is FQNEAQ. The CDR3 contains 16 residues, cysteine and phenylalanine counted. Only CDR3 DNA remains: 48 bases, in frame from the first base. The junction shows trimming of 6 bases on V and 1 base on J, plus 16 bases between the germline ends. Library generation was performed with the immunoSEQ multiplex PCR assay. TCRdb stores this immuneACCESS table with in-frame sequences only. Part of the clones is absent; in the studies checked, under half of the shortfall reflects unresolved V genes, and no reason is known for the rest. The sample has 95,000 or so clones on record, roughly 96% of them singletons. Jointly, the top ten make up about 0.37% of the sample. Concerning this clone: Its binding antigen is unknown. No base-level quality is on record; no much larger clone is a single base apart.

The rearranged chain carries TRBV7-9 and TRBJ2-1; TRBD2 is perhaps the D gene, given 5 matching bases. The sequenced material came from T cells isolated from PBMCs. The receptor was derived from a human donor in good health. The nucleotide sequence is TGTGCCAGCAGTCCGTTCGGAACGGGGTCCTACAATGAGCAGTTCTTC. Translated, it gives CASSPFGTGSYNEQFF.